These T cell receptor beta chains were read from a single sample in a study of cytomegalovirus exposure and HLA in healthy donors. Repertoires were generated with immunoSEQ multiplex PCR, while TCRdb's copy carries only in-frame clones and drops some. The sample yields approximately 79,000 clones, around 68% seen once. Sequences were obtained from PBMCs. Receptors were obtained from a man aged 40-49 years in good health and CMV-seropositive. Each CDR3 is given with its conserved first and last residue. D genes are given only for firm matches. Clone sizes are given selectively: once, few, many, or a class where the clone is expanded.

TRBD2	NA	TRBV6-6	TRBJ2-5	CASSFTGGQETQYF	TGTGCCAGCAGTTTTACGGGGGGCCAAGAGACCCAGTACTTC
NA	NA	TRBV6-1	TRBJ1-1	CASSPRGAGGTEAFF	TGTGCCAGCAGTCCACGGGGGGCGGGGGGCACTGAAGCTTTCTTT
TRBD2	NA	TRBV7-7	TRBJ2-3	CASSLRLARTDTQYF	TGTGCCAGCAGCTTAAGACTAGCTCGCACAGATACGCAGTATTTT
TRBD1	NA	TRBV19	TRBJ2-3	CASTPNRGNTDTQYF	TGTGCCAGTACTCCCAACAGGGGGAATACAGATACGCAGTATTTT
TRBD2	NA	TRBV6-1	TRBJ2-7	CASGASGSYEQYF	TGTGCCAGCGGCGCTAGCGGGAGTTACGAGCAGTACTTC
NA	NA	TRBV18	TRBJ2-7	CASSPGATNSYEQYF	TGTGCCAGCTCGCCAGGGGCCACGAACTCCTACGAGCAGTACTTC
NA	few	TRBV2	TRBJ1-1	CASSVVENTEAFF	TGTGCCAGCAGTGTAGTAGAGAACACTGAAGCTTTCTTT
NA	NA	TRBV30	TRBJ2-3	CAWSFGRPSTDTQYF	TGTGCCTGGAGTTTCGGGAGACCCAGCACAGATACGCAGTATTTT
TRBD1	once	TRBV7-9	TRBJ2-7	CASSYYGQGEYEQYF	TGTGCCAGCAGCTATTACGGACAGGGCGAATACGAGCAGTACTTC
NA	once	TRBV30	TRBJ1-6	CAWRNREGSYNSPLHF	TGTGCCTGGCGGAACAGGGAGGGTTCCTATAATTCACCCCTCCACTTT
NA	NA	TRBV5-4	TRBJ1-1	CASSLAGRTEAFF	TGTGCCAGCAGCTTGGCGGGTCGTACTGAAGCTTTCTTT
NA	few	TRBV9	TRBJ1-2	CASSVELWGGQDGYTF	TGTGCCAGCAGCGTAGAATTGTGGGGGGGGCAGGATGGCTACACCTTC
TRBD2	NA	TRBV7-8	TRBJ2-1	CASSFISGGANEQFF	TGTGCCAGCAGCTTCATTAGCGGGGGGGCAAATGAGCAGTTCTTC
TRBD1	NA	TRBV7-9	TRBJ1-1	CASSKHTGGKTEAFF	TGTGCCAGCAGCAAACATACAGGGGGCAAAACTGAAGCTTTCTTT
NA	NA	TRBV7-6	TRBJ1-5	CASSPGPLASNQPQHF	TGTGCCAGCAGCCCAGGCCCCCTCGCCAGCAATCAGCCCCAGCATTTT
NA	NA	TRBV29-1	TRBJ2-7	CSVEVTGHYEQYF	TGCAGCGTTGAAGTTACAGGACACTACGAGCAGTACTTC
TRBD2	NA	TRBV7-7	TRBJ2-5	CASSRHSGSGETQYF	TGTGCCAGCAGCCGCCATAGCGGGAGTGGGGAGACCCAGTACTTC
TRBD1	NA	TRBV15	TRBJ1-4	CATSAPTQGAEKLFF	TGTGCCACCAGCGCCCCAACACAGGGGGCAGAAAAACTGTTTTTT
NA	few	TRBV5-1	TRBJ1-2	CASSLAQGYGYTF	TGCGCCAGCAGCTTAGCTCAGGGGTATGGCTACACCTTC
NA	few	TRBV2	TRBJ2-5	CASSGQQETQYF	TGTGCCAGCAGTGGGCAGCAAGAGACCCAGTACTTC
NA	NA	TRBV19	TRBJ1-2	CASSIGPEVGRYTF	TGTGCCAGTAGTATAGGGCCGGAGGTAGGTCGCTACACCTTC
TRBD1	NA	TRBV7-2	TRBJ2-7	CASSLGSGQASYEQYF	TGTGCCAGCAGCTTAGGATCCGGACAGGCCTCCTACGAGCAGTACTTC
TRBD2	NA	TRBV5-1	TRBJ2-7	CASSLDAAGGVYEQYF	TGCGCCAGCAGCTTGGACGCGGCGGGGGGGGTTTACGAGCAGTACTTC
TRBD1	NA	TRBV18	TRBJ1-2	CASSPSGQEDYTF	TGTGCCAGCTCACCCTCGGGACAGGAGGACTACACCTTC
TRBD1	NA	TRBV2	TRBJ2-7	CASSDGTATGYEQYF	TGTGCCAGCAGTGATGGGACAGCAACGGGCTACGAGCAGTACTTC
TRBD2	NA	TRBV13	TRBJ2-1	CASSTTSGSSYNEQFF	TGTGCCAGCAGCACCACTAGCGGGTCATCCTACAATGAGCAGTTCTTC
TRBD2	NA	TRBV9	TRBJ2-7	CASSLSGGAGEQYF	TGTGCCAGCAGCTTAAGCGGGGGGGCCGGCGAGCAGTACTTC
TRBD1	NA	TRBV27	TRBJ2-7	CASSFSTGDWQYF	TGTGCCAGCAGTTTTTCGACAGGGGATTGGCAGTACTTC